This passage covers 15 T cell receptor beta chains from one sample sequenced in a study of blood T cell repertoires in COVID-19. The repertoire was sequenced with immunoSEQ multiplex PCR; TCRdb's copy has only in-frame clones and lacks some. The data contain about 370,000 clones, roughly 89% of them singletons. The sample was peripheral blood. The receptors shown here come from a man younger than 30 with active or convalescent COVID-19.

The chain joins TRBV28 to TRBJ1-5; no clear D. V was pared by 3 bases and J by 7 bases, with 13 bases between. The CDR3 spans 14 residues. In germline, CDR1 is MDHEN, CDR2 SYDVKM. CDR3 residues: CASSLSRRGQPQHF. DNA of the CDR3: TGTGCCAGCAGTTTGTCCAGGCGTGGCCAGCCCCAGCATTTT.

The rearrangement joins TRBV5-6 to TRBJ2-1, with D hard to call. There are 13 residues in the CDR3. Between the trimmed V and J ends, which lost 0 bases and 8 bases, there was a span of 9 bases. Per germline, CDR1 SGHDT and CDR2 YYEEEE. Here the CDR3 reads CASSLAASHEQFF. CDR3 coding DNA: TGTGCCAGCAGCTTGGCGGCTAGTCATGAGCAGTTCTTC.

J is TRBJ2-7 and V is TRBV5-4; the match to TRBD2 covers 13 bases. CDR3 length equals 17 residues. Germline trimming cut 5 bases from V and 6 bases from J; bases unmatched to any gene: 14. Germline CDR1 and CDR2: SGHNT and YYREEE (reference sequence). The CDR3 DNA reads TGTGCCAGCAGTCGTGGCGGGACTAGCGGGACATGGGGCGAGCAGTACTTC. Translation: CASSRGGTSGTWGEQYF.

The V gene is TRBV15, the J gene TRBJ1-2, with D possibly being TRBD1 (5 bases). The CDR3 runs 16 residues. Trimming removed 4 bases from V and 10 bases from J, with 25 bases in between. From germline, CDR1 is LNHNV and CDR2 YYDKDF (reference sequence). In nucleotides, the CDR3 is TGTGCCACCAGCAACCGGAGGGGAGAGAGACCCCTAGACTACACCTTC. The encoded protein is CATSNRRGERPLDYTF.

J is TRBJ1-1 and V is TRBV2; no definite D call. Germline CDR1 SNHLY, CDR2 FYNNEI. Trimming removed 1 base from V and 1 base from J, with 10 bases in between. The CDR3 length is 15 residues. CDR3 residues: CASSEVSAGNTEAFF. The CDR3 region has the DNA TGTGCCAGCAGTGAAGTCTCGGCAGGGAACACTGAAGCTTTCTTT.

V gene TRBV24-1 combines with J gene TRBJ2-1, with no clear D. CDR3 size: 15 residues. The V end was cut by 5 bases, the J end by 0 bases, with 10 bases between. In germline, CDR1 is KGHDR, CDR2 SFDVKD. The CDR3 region has the DNA TGTGCCACCAGTGGTCTCGGTTACTCCTACAATGAGCAGTTCTTC. This sequence encodes CATSGLGYSYNEQFF.

The V and J genes are TRBV7-9 and TRBJ2-3, with D perhaps matching TRBD2 (7 bases). With 4 bases removed from V and 0 bases from J, the gap between germline ends came to 11 bases. This CDR3 is built from 15 residues. Germline CDR1 and CDR2: SEHNR and FQNEAQ (reference sequence). The CDR3 bases are TGTGCCAGCAGCTATCGGGGGGCTAGCACAGATACGCAGTATTTT. Protein sequence: CASSYRGASTDTQYF.

This chain links TRBV13 with TRBJ2-1, with 15 positions matching TRBD2. The germline V gene has CDR1 PRHDT and CDR2 FYEKMQ (reference sequence). This CDR3 comprises 18 residues. The ends lost 1 base at V and 3 bases at J; junction bases unmatched: 4. CDR3 in amino acids: CASSLEGLAGGDYNEQFF. The CDR3 DNA follows: TGTGCCAGCAGCTTAGAGGGACTAGCGGGGGGCGACTACAATGAGCAGTTCTTC.

CDR3: CSGRGDYSTDTQYF. The CDR3 DNA sequence: TGCAGCGGGCGCGGCGACTATAGCACAGATACGCAGTATTTT. The rearrangement joins TRBV29-1 to TRBJ2-3; maybe TRBD2 (5 bases). This CDR3 is 14 amino acids long. Trimming shortened V by 7 bases and J by 0 bases, and 14 bases separated the two germline ends. Germline V gene sequence: CDR1 SQVTM, CDR2 ANQGSEA.

This clone was detected only once. The rearrangement links TRBV18 to TRBJ1-1; perhaps TRBD1 as D (5 bases). Per the germline V gene, CDR1 is KGHSH and CDR2 is LQKENI. The CDR3 runs to 15 residues. V shed 1 base and J shed 4 bases, with 13 bases lying between them. The CDR3 spells CASSPRRGGVTEAFF. Written as DNA, the CDR3 is TGTGCCAGCTCACCACGAAGGGGTGGGGTCACTGAAGCTTTCTTT.

This clone has just one count. This chain links TRBV15 with TRBJ2-3; D unresolved. The germline V gene encodes CDR1 LNHNV and CDR2 YYDKDF (reference sequence). Trimming left V 1 base short and J 4 bases short, with 6 bases between. This CDR3 is built from 13 residues. The CDR3 loop is CATSRGLPDTQYF. CDR3 coding DNA: TGTGCCACCAGCAGAGGACTCCCAGATACGCAGTATTTT.

The chain couples TRBV27 to TRBJ1-5, with D maybe TRBD1 (5 bases). Per the germline V gene, CDR1 is MNHEY and CDR2 is SMNVEV (reference sequence). The V end was cut by 3 bases, the J end by 0 bases, with 12 bases between. The CDR3 consists of 16 residues. CDR3 bases: TGTGCCAGCAGTTTCGGGGGACCGGTTAGCAATCAGCCCCAGCATTTT. This translates into CASSFGGPVSNQPQHF.

This clone was seen a few times. The chain is built from TRBV6-5 and TRBJ1-5; TRBD1 matches 7 bases. Germline loops: CDR1 MNHEY, CDR2 SVGAGI. The CDR3 has 15 residues. V lost 2 bases to trimming and J lost 5 bases; unmatched junction nucleotides: 6. The CDR3 protein is CASSYTTGTDQPQHF. The CDR3 DNA sequence: TGTGCCAGCAGTTACACGACAGGGACCGATCAGCCCCAGCATTTT.

The chain combines TRBV18 with TRBJ1-4; 7 bases match TRBD1. Unmatched junction bases numbered 9, after V lost 5 bases and J lost 3 bases. The V gene's germline CDR1 is KGHSH and CDR2 LQKENI. This CDR3 comprises 16 residues. CDR3 in amino acids: CASSSLAGGPNEKLFF. As DNA, the CDR3 is TGTGCCAGCTCATCGCTAGCAGGGGGACCTAATGAAAAACTGTTTTTT.

This chain links TRBV4-1 with TRBJ2-5, with TRBD2 matching over 8 bases. V trimming: 0 bases; J trimming: 2 bases; junction bases outside the gene matches: 5. The CDR3 sequence is 16 residues long. Germline CDR1 MGHRA, CDR2 YSYEKL. CDR3 protein: CASSQEGGLGQETQYF. Here the CDR3 DNA reads TGCGCCAGCAGCCAAGAAGGGGGACTAGGGCAAGAGACCCAGTACTTC.